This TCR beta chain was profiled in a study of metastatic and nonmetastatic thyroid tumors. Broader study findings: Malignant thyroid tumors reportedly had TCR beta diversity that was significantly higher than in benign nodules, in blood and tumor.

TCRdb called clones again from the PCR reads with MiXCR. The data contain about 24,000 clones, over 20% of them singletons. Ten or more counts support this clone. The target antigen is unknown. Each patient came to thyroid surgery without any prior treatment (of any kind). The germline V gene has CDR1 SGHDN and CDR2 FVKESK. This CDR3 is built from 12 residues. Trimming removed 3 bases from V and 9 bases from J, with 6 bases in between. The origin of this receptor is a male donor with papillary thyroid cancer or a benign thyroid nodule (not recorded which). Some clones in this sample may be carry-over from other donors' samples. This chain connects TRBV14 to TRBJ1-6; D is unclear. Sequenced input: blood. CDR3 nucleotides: TGTGCCAGCAGCCATTTCGGTTCACCCCTCCACTTT. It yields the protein CASSHFGSPLHF.